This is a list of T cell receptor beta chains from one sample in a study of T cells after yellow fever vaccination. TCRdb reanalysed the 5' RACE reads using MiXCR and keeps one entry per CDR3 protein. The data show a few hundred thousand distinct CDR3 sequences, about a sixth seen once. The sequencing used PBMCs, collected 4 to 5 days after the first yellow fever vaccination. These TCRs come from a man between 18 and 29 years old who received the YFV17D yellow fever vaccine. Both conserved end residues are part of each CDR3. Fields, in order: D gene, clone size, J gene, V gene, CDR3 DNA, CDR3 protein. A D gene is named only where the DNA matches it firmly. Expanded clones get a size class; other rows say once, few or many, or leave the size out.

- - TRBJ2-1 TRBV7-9 TGTGCCAGCAGCTCGAACATAAAAGATGAGCAGTTCTTC CASSSNIKDEQFF
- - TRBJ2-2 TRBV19 TGTGCCAGTACCCTACAGGGAGGCACCGGGGAGCTGTTTTTT CASTLQGGTGELFF
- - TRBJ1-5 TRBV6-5 TGTGCCAGCAGTTACTCGTGGCAGAGCAATCAGCCCCAGCATTTT CASSYSWQSNQPQHF
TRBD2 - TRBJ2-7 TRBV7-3 TGTGCCAGCAGCCTCGGGACTAGGCTGGACGAGCAGTACTTC CASSLGTRLDEQYF
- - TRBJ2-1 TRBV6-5 TGTGCCAGCAGTTACCTCGAGGGGGGCAGTGGAAATGAGCAGTTCTTC CASSYLEGGSGNEQFF
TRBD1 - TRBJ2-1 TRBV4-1 TGCGCCAGCAGACCTCCTGGACAGGGGACAAATGAGCAGTTCTTC CASRPPGQGTNEQFF
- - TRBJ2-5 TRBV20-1 TGCAGTGCTAGAGCGCCCCGGGGCCAAGAGACCCAGTACTTC CSARAPRGQETQYF
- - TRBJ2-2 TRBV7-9 TGTGCCAGCAGCTTAGGACAGCTCTTCACCGGGGAGCTGTTTTTT CASSLGQLFTGELFF
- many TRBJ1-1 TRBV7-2 TGTGCCAGCAGCTTAAGAAGGACGGTGATGAACACTGAAGCTTTCTTT CASSLRRTVMNTEAFF
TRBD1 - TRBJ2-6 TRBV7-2 TGTGCCAGCAGCAGGACCGGGACAGGGGAAATCCCCACCAGCTCTGGGGCCAACGTCCTGACTTTC CASSRTGTGEIPTSSGANVLTF
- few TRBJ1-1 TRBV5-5 TGTGCCAGCAGGGGGGCCGGGGCCACTGAAGCTTTCTTT CASRGAGATEAFF
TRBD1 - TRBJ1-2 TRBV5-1 TGCGCCAGCAGCCTCTCACAGGGGGGCGGCTACACCTTC CASSLSQGGGYTF
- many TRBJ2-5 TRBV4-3 TGCGCCAGCAGCCAAGAGGCATTAGGGACCCAGTACTTC CASSQEALGTQYF
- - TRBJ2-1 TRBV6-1 TGTGCCAGCAAGCTCAGCAATGAGCAGTTCTTC CASKLSNEQFF
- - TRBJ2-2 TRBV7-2 TGTGCCAGCAGCTTATTCCCTGACACGAACACCGGGGAGCTGTTTTTT CASSLFPDTNTGELFF
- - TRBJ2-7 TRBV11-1 TGTGCCAGCAGCTTACCCGGGTTGATCTACGAGCAGTACTTC CASSLPGLIYEQYF
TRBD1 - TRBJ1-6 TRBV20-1 TGCAGTGCTAGAAACAGGGGCTCACCCCTCCACTTT CSARNRGSPLHF
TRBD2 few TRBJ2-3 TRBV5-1 TGCGCCAGCAGCTTGGCCACGTTTGGCGGGGGGTACACAGATACGCAGTATTTT CASSLATFGGGYTDTQYF
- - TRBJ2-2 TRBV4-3 TGCGCCGCCAGTTTGGGGGTAGACACCGGGGAGCTGTTTTTT CAASLGVDTGELFF
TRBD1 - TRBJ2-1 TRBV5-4 TGTGCCAGCAGCAGAGGGACAGTTTCTTACAATGAGCAGTTCTTC CASSRGTVSYNEQFF
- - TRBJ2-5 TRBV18 TGTGCCAGCTCACGGGCCAGGGTCCAAGAGACCCAGTACTTC CASSRARVQETQYF
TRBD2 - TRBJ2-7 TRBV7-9 TGTGCCAGCAGCGGAGCACGGCGGGGGGTAGCCTACGAGCAGTACTTC CASSGARRGVAYEQYF
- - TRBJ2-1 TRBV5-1 TGCGCCAGCAGCTTGGCAGGCGGGCCAACCTACAATGAGCAGTTCTTC CASSLAGGPTYNEQFF
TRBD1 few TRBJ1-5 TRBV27 TGTGCCAGCAGTCCCGGGACAGGGTATCAGCCCCAGCATTTT CASSPGTGYQPQHF
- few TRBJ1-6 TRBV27 TGTGCCAGCAGTCTTATTTGGGGGGAGGGATCACCCCTCCACTTT CASSLIWGEGSPLHF
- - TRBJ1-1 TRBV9 TGTGCCAGCAGCGAAACCGCCGGAGTCGGTGAAGCTTTCTTT CASSETAGVGEAFF
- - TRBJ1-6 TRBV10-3 TGTGCCACCGCAAGGACAAGTCTAAATTCACCCCTCCACTTT CATARTSLNSPLHF
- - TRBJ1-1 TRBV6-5 TGTGCCAGCAGTTACTCTAATGGCGGGGAAGCTTTCTTT CASSYSNGGEAFF
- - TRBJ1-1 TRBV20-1 TGCAGTGCTACGGACTCCTTGAACACTGAAGCTTTCTTT CSATDSLNTEAFF
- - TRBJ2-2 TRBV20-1 TGCAGTGTCAAGCGTGGCGGGGTCACCGGGGAGCTGTTTTTT CSVKRGGVTGELFF
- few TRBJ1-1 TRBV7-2 TGTGCCAGCAGCCCGCGGGTGGGAGAAGCTTTCTTT CASSPRVGEAFF
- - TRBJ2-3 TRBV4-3 TGCGCCAGCAGCCAAGATTACAGAAGCACAGATACGCAGTATTTT CASSQDYRSTDTQYF
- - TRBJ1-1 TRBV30 TGTGCCTGGAGAAGGACTGAAGCTTTCTTT CAWRRTEAFF
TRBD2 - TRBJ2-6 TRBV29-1 TGCAGCGTTATCGCTAGCGGCTCTGGGGCCAACGTCCTGACTTTC CSVIASGSGANVLTF
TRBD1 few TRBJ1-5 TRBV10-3 TGTGCCACCACGGAGGGGGCCCACAATCAGCCCCAGCATTTT CATTEGAHNQPQHF
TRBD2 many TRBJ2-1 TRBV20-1 TGCAGTGCGAGACTAGCGGGGGATGAGCAGTTCTTC CSARLAGDEQFF
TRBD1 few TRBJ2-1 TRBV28 TGTGCCAGCAGACCCCCAGGGGGACAGGGGGCGAAGTTCTTC CASRPPGGQGAKFF
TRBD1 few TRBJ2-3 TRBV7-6 TGTGCCAGCAGATCAGGGGGCGCAGGAGATACGCAGTATTTT CASRSGGAGDTQYF
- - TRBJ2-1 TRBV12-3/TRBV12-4 TGTGCCAGCAGTTTGAACCACAATGAGCATTTCTTC CASSLNHNEHFF
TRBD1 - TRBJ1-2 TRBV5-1 TGCGCCAGCACCCACCGTGGGGGACAGAACTATGGCTACACCTTC CASTHRGGQNYGYTF
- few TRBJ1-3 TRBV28 TGTGCCAGCAGTTTACTGGATTATGGAAACACCATATATTTT CASSLLDYGNTIYF
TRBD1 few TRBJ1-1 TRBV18 TGTGCCAGCTCACCCAAATGGACAGGGAAGAACACTGAAGCTTTCTTT CASSPKWTGKNTEAFF
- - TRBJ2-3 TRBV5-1 TGCGCCAGCAGCCAAGGGGTCCTCAGCACAGATACGCAGTATTTT CASSQGVLSTDTQYF
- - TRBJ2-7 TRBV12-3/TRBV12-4 TGTGCCAGCAGTTCCCTCTACCAGACAGGCACGAGCTCCTACGAGCAGTACTTC CASSSLYQTGTSSYEQYF
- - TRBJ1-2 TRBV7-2 TGTGCCAGCAGCTTAGCGGAGAACCTTGGCTACACCTTC CASSLAENLGYTF
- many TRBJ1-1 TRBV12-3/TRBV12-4 TGTGCCAGCACGCTCCTCCGGGAGACTGAAGCTTTCTTT CASTLLRETEAFF
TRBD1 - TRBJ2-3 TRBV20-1 TGCAGTGCTAGGGCTAACAGCAGGGGGCTAGATACGCAGTATTTT CSARANSRGLDTQYF